This record covers a single T cell receptor beta chain. Its antigen is undetermined. This table comes from immunoSEQ multiplex PCR, and its TCRdb copy is limited to in-frame clones, with some not included. Found here are fewer than 70,000 clones, about 88% of them singletons; the top ten hold 3.5% to 5%. These data belong to a study of OX40 agonist ivuxolimab in advanced cancers. About the study: Those enrolled were approximately 87% male, with a mean age of about 66 years and ages from about 20 to 79. Study results and limitations: Among patients with partial responses at 0.1-3.0 mg/kg, clonal expansion was among the lowest. At doses 0.1 to 3.0 mg/kg, CD4+ and CD8+ clones expanded.

Systemic immunosuppression or autoimmune disease history was grounds to exclude patients. Between the trimmed V and J ends, which lost 0 bases and 4 bases, there was a span of 8 bases. CDR1 is SGHVS and CDR2 is FQNEAQ in the germline V gene. The CDR3 loop spans 14 amino acids. The gene calls are TRBV7-8 and TRBJ2-3; D gene unclear. The sample here was CD4+ or CD8+ T cells sorted from blood, taken in a trial of the OX40 agonist ivuxolimab. The origin of this receptor is an adult with an advanced solid tumor such as melanoma, head and neck, liver or kidney cancer. Here the CDR3 reads CASSLAEISDTQYF. The CDR3 DNA follows: TGTGCCAGCAGCTTAGCGGAGATTTCAGATACGCAGTATTTT.